Each of the 25 T cell receptor beta chains below was sequenced from the same sample in a study of blood T cell repertoires in COVID-19. Clones were read by immunoSEQ multiplex PCR, and TCRdb kept only the in-frame ones, dropping some. Of 450,000 or so clones detected, about 92% appear once; the ten largest clones hold about 0.6%. Specimen: PBMCs or T cells enriched from blood (not recorded which). The source is a man between 18 and 29 years old who had recovered from COVID-19.

To note about this clone: An end of the junction does not agree with germline; a read error may underlie this. V usage is TRBV18 and J usage is TRBJ2-3; 11 bases match TRBD2. There are 15 residues in the CDR3. The germline CDR1 and CDR2 sequences are KGHSH and LQKENI. CDR3 region: CASSPLAGVEDTQYF. The DNA for the CDR3 is TGTGCCAGCTCCCCACTAGCGGGAGTAGAAGATACGCAGTATTTT.

The chain links TRBV21-1 to TRBJ2-7; the tabulated D call, TRBD1, remains unverified against the DNA. TRBV21-1 is annotated as a pseudogene. The CDR3 is 14 residues long. The CDR3 DNA follows: TGTGCCAGCCGACGGACAGTCCCCAACTACGAGCAGTACTTC. Protein: CASRRTVPNYEQYF.

The rearrangement uses TRBV3-1 (or the pseudogene TRBV3-2) and TRBJ1-2; a weak D match, TRBD1 (5 bases). The CDR3 length is 15 residues. V shed 6 bases and J shed 1 base, with 15 bases lying between them. Germline values: CDR1 LGHDT, CDR2 YNNKEL (reference sequence). The CDR3 bases are TGTGCCAGCAGTCCTTACACCGGGGGTAACTATGGCTACACCTTC. Amino acids: CASSPYTGGNYGYTF.

This chain joins TRBV29-1 and TRBJ1-1, with D perhaps TRBD1 (5 bases). Looked up from germline, CDR1 is SQVTM and CDR2 is ANQGSEA. V was shortened by 8 bases and J by 1 base, with 17 bases between the two germline ends. The CDR3 loop spans 14 amino acids. CDR3 coding DNA: TGCAGCCACTTGGTTGGGGGGACGAACACTGAAGCTTTCTTT. Translation: CSHLVGGTNTEAFF.

The rearrangement joins TRBV6-5 to TRBJ1-1; 10 positions match TRBD1. The germline V gene encodes CDR1 MNHEY and CDR2 SVGAGI. V was clipped by 7 bases and J by 2 bases; unmatched bases: 7. CDR3 size: 15 residues. The CDR3 DNA reads TGTGCCAGCATCTCCGACAGGGGGCGAAACACTGAAGCTTTCTTT. As protein: CASISDRGRNTEAFF.

The chain couples TRBV7-9 to TRBJ2-1; TRBD2 agrees at 8 bases. Germline V lookup: CDR1 SEHNR, CDR2 FQNEAQ (reference sequence). With V trimmed by 2 bases and J by 7 bases, 7 bases remained unmatched. The CDR3 has 15 amino acids. CDR3 region: CASSLRVLAVNEQFF. The CDR3 nucleotides are TGTGCCAGCAGCTTACGAGTACTAGCGGTGAATGAGCAGTTCTTC.

This clone came up once. V is TRBV11-2 and J is TRBJ2-3, with 7 bases aligning to TRBD2. After removal of 0 bases from V and 1 base from J, the junction contained 10 bases not matched to a gene. The CDR3 is made up of 18 amino acids. Germline V gives CDR1 SGHAT, CDR2 FQNNGV. In nucleotides, the CDR3 is TGTGCCAGCAGCTTAGATCCCACGCGGGAGTTGGGCACAGATACGCAGTATTTT. Its protein is CASSLDPTRELGTDTQYF.

The V and J genes are TRBV6-4 and TRBJ2-2; 7 positions agree with TRBD1. CDR3 length: 15 amino acids. CDR1 and CDR2 (germline): MRHNA, SNTAGT. Unmatched junction bases numbered 6, after V lost 4 bases and J lost 4 bases. CDR3 loop: CASSAGQDPTGELFF. DNA of the CDR3: TGTGCCAGCAGTGCCGGACAGGACCCCACCGGGGAGCTGTTTTTT.

The chain joins TRBV7-9 to TRBJ1-2; 8 positions agree with TRBD1. The ends lost 2 bases at V and 7 bases at J; junction bases unmatched: 9. This CDR3 has 15 residues. Germline lookup yields CDR1 SEHNR and CDR2 FQNEAQ (reference sequence). CDR3 bases: TGTGCCAGCAGCTTAAAACAGGGGGGTTTGGTTGGCTACACCTTC. This sequence encodes CASSLKQGGLVGYTF.

This chain joins TRBV28 and TRBJ1-2; D is perhaps TRBD1 (5 bases). The CDR3 length is 15 residues. The V end lost 5 bases, the J end lost 0 bases, and 13 bases lay between the germline ends. Germline lookup yields CDR1 MDHEN and CDR2 SYDVKM. CDR3 DNA sequence: TGTGCCAGCAGTACACCCAGGGATACTAACTATGGCTACACCTTC. This encodes CASSTPRDTNYGYTF.

The rearrangement uses TRBV9 and TRBJ1-3; 10 bases align to TRBD1. CDR3 length: 18 amino acids. Trimming took 4 bases from V and 0 from J; bases not matched to a gene: 10. Germline lookup yields CDR1 SGDLS and CDR2 YYNGEE. The CDR3 spells CASSLGQGPRSSGNTIYF. The CDR3 coding sequence is TGTGCCAGCAGCTTGGGACAGGGGCCACGGAGCTCTGGAAACACCATATATTTT.

With respect to this clone: This CDR3 is also generated by other DNA sequences in the sample. The rearrangement links TRBV2 to TRBJ1-5, with 7 nucleotides matching TRBD1. Germline V CDR1 and CDR2: SNHLY, FYNNEI. Germline trimming cut 4 bases from V and 4 bases from J; bases unmatched to any gene: 1. CDR3 length equals 13 residues. In DNA, the CDR3 is TGTGCCAGCAGTGGACAGGGAAATCAGCCCCAGCATTTT. As protein: CASSGQGNQPQHF.

CDR3 coding DNA: TGTGCCAGCAGTTCTTCAGGTCTAGCCAAAAACATTCAGTACTTC. Translated: CASSSSGLAKNIQYF. V usage is TRBV27 and J usage is TRBJ2-4, with unresolved D. This CDR3 is 15 amino acids long. In germline, CDR1 is MNHEY, CDR2 SMNVEV (reference sequence). Trimming took off 4 bases at V and 0 bases at J, with 10 bases between the two ends.

The chain employs TRBV19 and TRBJ1-4; 7 bases align to TRBD1. In germline, CDR1 is LNHDA, CDR2 SQIVND (reference sequence). CDR3 length: 14 residues. The V segment lost 4 bases and the J segment 5 bases; nucleotides outside the gene matches: 4. The CDR3 bases are TGTGCCAGTAGTAGCGGGACAGAGAATGAAAAACTGTTTTTT. It translates to CASSSGTENEKLFF. The full variable domain, in which reference TRBV19 and TRBJ1-4 provide the parts outside the CDR3, is DGGITQSPKYLFRKEGQNVTLSCEQNLNHDAMYWYRQDPGQGLRLIYYSQIVNDFQKGDIAEGYSVSREKKESFPLTVTSAQKNPTAFYLCASSSGTENEKLFFGSGTQLSVL.

The V and J genes are TRBV5-5 and TRBJ2-3; 9 positions agree with TRBD1. Trimming removed 4 bases from V and 0 bases from J; junction bases left unmatched: 6. The germline V gene encodes CDR1 SGHKS and CDR2 YYEKEE (reference sequence). This CDR3 has 16 amino acids. CDR3 sequence (DNA): TGTGCCAGCAGCCCCGGGACAGGGAGGAGCACAGATACGCAGTATTTT. Encoded protein: CASSPGTGRSTDTQYF.

The chain uses TRBV10-3 and TRBJ1-3; 8 bases fit TRBD1. Germline V lookup: CDR1 ENHRY, CDR2 SYGVKD. The CDR3 runs to 16 residues. The junction had 3 bases not matched to a gene; V was cut back by 2 bases and J by 0 bases. CDR3 in DNA: TGTGCCATCAGTGAGCGGGACAGGAGCTCTGGAAACACCATATATTTT. This translates into CAISERDRSSGNTIYF.

The J gene is TRBJ1-5, the V gene TRBV11-3, with D possibly being TRBD1 (6 bases). V was pared by 5 bases and J by 0 bases, with 8 bases between. The CDR3 has 14 residues. Germline lookup yields CDR1 SGHNT and CDR2 YENEEA. The CDR3 DNA sequence: TGTGCCAGCAGCCAGGGGAGTAGCAATCAGCCCCAGCATTTT. Translated, it gives CASSQGSSNQPQHF.

The rearrangement uses TRBV27 and TRBJ2-5; D gene uncertain. V was cut by 8 bases and J by 5 bases, with 15 bases left in between. Germline CDR1 MNHEY, CDR2 SMNVEV (reference sequence). The CDR3 is 13 residues long. Here the CDR3 reads CASSGLNGETQYF. The CDR3 region has the DNA TGTGCCAGCTCCGGCCTTAACGGGGAGACCCAGTACTTC.

The J gene is TRBJ2-7, the V gene TRBV6-1, with 11 bases aligning to TRBD2. The CDR3 runs to 15 residues. J lost 3 bases, V lost 4 bases, and 5 bases had no gene match. The V gene's germline CDR1 is MNHNS and CDR2 SASEGT. Here the CDR3 DNA reads TGTGCCAGCAGTGCAGCCGGGACTAGCGGCTACGAGCAGTACTTC. Amino acid sequence: CASSAAGTSGYEQYF.

The genes are TRBV11-2 and TRBJ2-7; D gene uncertain. The CDR3 covers 15 residues. The germline V gene has CDR1 SGHAT and CDR2 FQNNGV. V lost 0 bases to trimming and J lost 3 bases, with 12 bases between them. The CDR3 is CASSLEVGNNYEQYF. CDR3 nucleotides: TGTGCCAGCAGCTTAGAGGTTGGCAACAACTACGAGCAGTACTTC.

The rearrangement uses TRBV28 and TRBJ1-6, with D tentatively TRBD1 (6 bases). The CDR3 runs 14 residues. Germline CDR1 and CDR2: MDHEN and SYDVKM. Trimming shortened V by 6 bases and J by 7 bases, and 13 bases separated the two germline ends. The CDR3 sequence: CASRSGTKNSPLHF. DNA for the CDR3: TGTGCCAGCAGATCCGGGACAAAGAATTCACCCCTCCACTTT.

V usage is TRBV7-2 and J usage is TRBJ2-7, with 8 bases matching TRBD1. CDR3 size: 14 residues. The germline V gene encodes CDR1 SGHTA and CDR2 FQGNSA. V shed 5 bases, J shed 4 bases, and the junction held 7 bases outside the gene matches. CDR3 DNA sequence: TGTGCCAGCAGCACCGACAGGGGTAATTACGAGCAGTACTTC. It yields the protein CASSTDRGNYEQYF.

The genes are TRBV15 and TRBJ1-2, with TRBD1 as a possible D gene (5 bases). Trimming shortened V by 1 base and J by 7 bases, and 16 bases separated the two germline ends. Germline V lookup: CDR1 LNHNV, CDR2 YYDKDF (reference sequence). The CDR3 runs 15 residues. CDR3 protein: CATSRVPRQSFGYTF. CDR3 bases: TGTGCCACCAGCAGAGTCCCACGACAGTCTTTTGGCTACACCTTC.

The chain uses TRBV2 and TRBJ2-5, with TRBD2 matching over 8 bases. After removal of 4 bases from V and 2 bases from J, the junction contained 6 bases not matched to a gene. CDR3 length: 15 amino acids. In germline, CDR1 is SNHLY, CDR2 FYNNEI. CDR3 loop: CASSGDGRGQETQYF. CDR3 nucleotide sequence: TGTGCCAGCAGTGGAGACGGGAGGGGGCAAGAGACCCAGTACTTC.

CDR3 residues: CASSPDGGYGYTF. The DNA for the CDR3 is TGTGCCAGCTCACCCGACGGAGGGTATGGCTACACCTTC. The chain couples TRBV18 to TRBJ1-2; D gene unclear. This CDR3 spans 13 amino acids. The V and J ends lost 3 bases and 5 bases respectively, with 10 bases between them. Germline lookup yields CDR1 KGHSH and CDR2 LQKENI.